This T cell receptor beta chain originates from a study of T cell responses to AZD1222 COVID-19 vaccine (dated by TCRdb to the early 2020s). General notes on the study: A total of 230 to 250 trial participants underwent TCR sequencing, of whom 200 to 220 had received two doses of AZD1222 and around 26 had received two doses of the MenACWY control vaccine. Trial participants were enrolled into age subgroups of 18-55, 56-69 and 70-plus years, which contained 148, 28 and 57 TCR-sequenced participants, respectively. What the work shows at the level of the full study, not this receptor alone: The 56-69-year group was small, and its depth increase did not reach significance, likely because of low power. Only five to seven AZD1222 recipients were SARS-CoV-2 seropositive at baseline, limiting conclusions about previously exposed vaccinees. The whole spike protein was spanned by vaccine-associated CD4 TCRs, and dominant responses were seen in regions 160-218 and 743-854. Reportedly, almost half of the unique spike-specific TCRs recognized epitopes lying outside the regions that are mutated in the B.1.351 and B.1.1.7 variants. Most participants were white British and females outnumbered males, and the authors suggested that clonal diversity may have been underestimated. Because no day 14 peak-response samples were available, repertoires were characterized only after the peak T cell response. Spike-specific TCR breadth and depth rose significantly after two AZD1222 doses compared with day 0 and with MenACWY recipients.

The CDR3 spans 13 residues, from the cysteine through the phenylalanine. Only the CDR3 portion is preserved as DNA: 39 bases, with reading frame beginning at the first base. From a lookup of the germline V gene (reference sequence), CDR1 and CDR2 are GTSNPN and SVGIG. This sample's time point label indicates: baseline before first vaccination. Explained via the paper, the treatment or condition label denotes: meningococcal conjugate vaccine given as trial control. Vaccinee samples came from UK trials COV001 and COV002, including a single-blind randomized controlled phase 2/3 trial of AZD1222 (ChAdOx1 nCoV-19) in healthy adults. For TCRbeta chain sequencing, PBMC samples from trial participants were taken at day 0 and at day 28 after the second dose. A note on this clone: Its antigen is still unknown. The junction does not match germline at one end; this may be a read error.

The CDR3 regions of human TCRbeta chains were analyzed by immunosequencing. The authors' analysis ran thus. Repertoire TCRs were checked for matches against a reference library of SARS-CoV-2-specific TCRs that had been generated using the MIRA antigen-specificity platform. Breadth meant the fraction of unique TCRs that were SARS-CoV-2-associated, whereas depth meant the fraction of total T cells that were SARS-CoV-2-associated. Each spike-specific TCR was assigned to its reactive spike region and to a CD4 or CD8 class using the MIRA data. Log10-transformed breadth and depth values were compared by one-way ANOVA with Sidak's multiple comparisons tests. In its TCRdb copy, this immuneACCESS table keeps in-frame sequences only and misses some clones. Where compared with another copy, unresolved V genes explain less than half of these, and the others have no known cause. V and J calls and clone size follow that table, whereas D and trimming were derived from the DNA. In all, the sample holds approximately 140,000 clones, and 85% to 95% of those were seen once. Jointly, the top ten make up about 3% of the sample.

The chain uses TRBV30 and TRBJ1-2; TRBD1 might be the D gene, on 6 matching bases. The specimen was peripheral blood, collected on day 0 of MenACWY control vaccination. The TCR was taken from an adult in good health. This receptor carries the CDR3 CAWGTSGRGPSYF. DNA sequence: TGTGCCTGGGGGACATCTGGCAGGGGCCCTTCCTACTTC.